This T cell receptor (beta chain) appears in the sequencing data of a study of blood T cell repertoires in COVID-19. Study-level information: Material from acute and convalescent COVID-19 was sourced from the United States, Italy and Spain. PBMCs, B-cell-depleted T cells, or T cells provided the cDNA or gDNA that made up the material.

The CDR3 runs 13 residues. V gave up 5 bases and J gave up 2 bases, with 9 bases separating them. CDR1 and CDR2 (germline): MNHEY, SMNVEV (reference sequence). Under the authors' procedure: Researchers report that nucleated cell counts were estimated from reference gene primer amplification. TCRdb keeps only in-frame clones here, not all; method: immunoSEQ multiplex PCR. For V, J and clone size, that table is used; D and trimming come from the DNA. This table has about 170,000 clones, approximately 86% appearing once. The chain links TRBV27 to TRBJ2-5; D unresolved. The sequence was collected from a man between 65 and 79 years old with acute or convalescent COVID-19. The sequenced material came from peripheral blood. The CDR3 DNA reads as TGTGCCAGCAGTCCTATCAAACAAGAGACCCAGTACTTC. The encoded protein is CASSPIKQETQYF.